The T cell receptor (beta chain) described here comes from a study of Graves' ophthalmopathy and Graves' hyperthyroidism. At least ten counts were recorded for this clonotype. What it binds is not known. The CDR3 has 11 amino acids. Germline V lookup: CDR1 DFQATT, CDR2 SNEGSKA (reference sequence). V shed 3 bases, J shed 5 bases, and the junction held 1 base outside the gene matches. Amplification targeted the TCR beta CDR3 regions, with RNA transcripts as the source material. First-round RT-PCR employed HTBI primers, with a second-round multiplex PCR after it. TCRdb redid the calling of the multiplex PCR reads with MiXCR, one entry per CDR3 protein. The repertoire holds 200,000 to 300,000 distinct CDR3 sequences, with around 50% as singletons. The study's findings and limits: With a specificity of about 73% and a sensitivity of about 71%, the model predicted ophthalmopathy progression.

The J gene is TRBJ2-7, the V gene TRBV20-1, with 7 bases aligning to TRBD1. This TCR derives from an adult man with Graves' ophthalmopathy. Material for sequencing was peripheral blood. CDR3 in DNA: TGCAGTGCTAGCGACAGGGACGAGCAGTACTTC. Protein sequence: CSASDRDEQYF.